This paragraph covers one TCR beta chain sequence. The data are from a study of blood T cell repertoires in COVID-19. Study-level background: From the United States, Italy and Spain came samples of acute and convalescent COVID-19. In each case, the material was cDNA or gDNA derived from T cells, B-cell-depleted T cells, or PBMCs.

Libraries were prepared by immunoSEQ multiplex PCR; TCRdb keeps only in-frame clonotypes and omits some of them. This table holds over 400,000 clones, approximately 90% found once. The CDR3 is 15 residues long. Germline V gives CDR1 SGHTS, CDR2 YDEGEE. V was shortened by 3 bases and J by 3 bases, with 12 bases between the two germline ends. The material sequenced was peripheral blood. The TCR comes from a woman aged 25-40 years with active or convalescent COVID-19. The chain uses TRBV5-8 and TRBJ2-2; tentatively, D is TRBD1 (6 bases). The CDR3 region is CASSSRQDHTGELFF. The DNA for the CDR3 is TGTGCCAGCAGCTCGAGACAGGACCACACCGGGGAGCTGTTTTTT.